A selection of T cell receptor beta chains follows, all from one sample in a study of T-cell memory formation after mild COVID-19. TCRdb used MiXCR to reprocess the 5' RACE reads, holding one entry per CDR3 protein. The sample has 150,000 to 200,000 distinct CDR3 sequences, roughly 31% seen once. Sequencing was done on a sample of PBMCs or a T cell subset sorted from them (not recorded which). The receptors here all came from an adult woman who had mild COVID-19 (a few samples of this study predate the infection). Cell type and time point are not known. CDR3s include the opening cysteine and the closing phenylalanine or tryptophan. D genes are given only for firm matches. Only part of the rows carry a size: once, few, many, or a class if the clone is expanded.

.	TRBV12-3/TRBV12-4	TRBJ2-3	few	CASSSATDTQYF	TGTGCCAGCAGCTCGGCGACAGATACGCAGTATTTT
.	TRBV7-9	TRBJ2-7	.	CASSYRIGEQYF	TGTGCCAGCAGCTACAGGATCGGCGAGCAGTACTTC
.	TRBV12-5	TRBJ2-5	.	CASGLLRETQYF	TGTGCTAGTGGTTTGCTAAGGGAGACCCAGTACTTC
.	TRBV7-3	TRBJ1-5	many	CASSLTAVEPQHF	TGTGCCAGCAGCCTAACAGCAGTCGAGCCCCAGCATTTT
.	TRBV7-2	TRBJ1-2	.	CASSFQGGGYGYTF	TGTGCCAGCAGCTTTCAGGGTGGGGGCTATGGCTACACCTTC
TRBD1	TRBV29-1	TRBJ2-2	few	CSVEARTGGSGELFF	TGCAGCGTTGAGGCTCGGACAGGGGGCTCCGGGGAGCTGTTTTTT
.	TRBV12-3/TRBV12-4	TRBJ1-5	.	CASSRGVAGNQPQHF	TGTGCCAGCAGTCGAGGGGTGGCGGGCAATCAGCCCCAGCATTTT
.	TRBV7-9	TRBJ2-6	few	CASLHRDPKSGANVLTF	TGTGCCAGCCTCCACCGGGACCCCAAGTCTGGGGCCAACGTCCTGACTTTC
TRBD2	TRBV7-3	TRBJ2-1	.	CASSLTPGTSGRARDNEQFF	TGTGCCAGCAGCTTAACTCCGGGGACTAGCGGGAGGGCTCGCGACAATGAGCAGTTCTTC
.	TRBV4-2	TRBJ2-3	few	CASSQDVESSDTQYF	TGTGCCAGCAGCCAAGATGTGGAGAGCTCAGATACGCAGTATTTT
.	TRBV20-1	TRBJ1-6	.	CSAQTGGVLYNSPLHF	TGCAGTGCCCAGACGGGGGGGGTTTTATATAATTCACCCCTCCACTTT
TRBD1	TRBV3-1	TRBJ1-6	few	CASSRQGGNSPLHF	TGTGCCAGCAGCCGCCAGGGGGGGAATTCACCCCTCCACTTT
.	TRBV5-1	TRBJ1-6	few	CASSSDRLNSPLHF	TGCGCCAGCAGCTCGGACAGATTAAATTCACCCCTCCACTTT
.	TRBV5-1	TRBJ2-4	many	CASSPGLVGNIQYF	TGCGCCAGCAGCCCCGGATTAGTGGGAAACATTCAGTACTTC
.	TRBV5-5	TRBJ1-3	.	CASSLQPSSGNTIYF	TGTGCCAGCAGCCTTCAGCCTAGCTCTGGAAACACCATATATTTT
TRBD2	TRBV12-3/TRBV12-4	TRBJ2-5	.	CASSPERGVLQETQYF	TGTGCCAGCAGCCCTGAGCGGGGGGTCCTCCAAGAGACCCAGTACTTC
.	TRBV29-1	TRBJ2-1	.	CSVESGEQFF	TGCAGCGTTGAATCGGGCGAGCAGTTCTTC
TRBD2	TRBV7-8	TRBJ2-1	.	CASSMLAGKATEQFF	TGTGCCAGCAGCATGTTAGCGGGAAAGGCCACTGAGCAGTTCTTC
TRBD2	TRBV9	TRBJ2-1	.	CASSATGGRDNEQFF	TGTGCCAGCAGCGCCACGGGGGGAAGGGACAATGAGCAGTTCTTC
.	TRBV5-5	TRBJ1-4	few	CASSLGGTTNEKLFF	TGTGCCAGCAGCTTGGGGGGGACAACTAATGAAAAACTGTTTTTT
.	TRBV7-9	TRBJ2-5	.	CASSSGRGQETQYF	TGTGCCAGCAGCTCCGGACGAGGCCAAGAGACCCAGTACTTC
TRBD1	TRBV7-9	TRBJ2-2	few	CASSLPRGHLAGELFF	TGTGCCAGCAGCTTACCTAGGGGGCATCTAGCCGGGGAGCTGTTTTTT
TRBD1	TRBV5-1	TRBJ2-2	many	CASSLVVRGPTGELFF	TGCGCCAGCAGCTTGGTGGTCAGGGGGCCCACCGGGGAGCTGTTTTTT
TRBD2	TRBV7-2	TRBJ2-1	.	CASSFTSGSVGNEQFF	TGTGCCAGCAGCTTCACGAGCGGGAGCGTAGGCAATGAGCAGTTCTTC
.	TRBV20-1	TRBJ1-3	.	CSARDIIQGLAGNTIYF	TGCAGTGCTAGAGATATCATACAGGGCTTAGCTGGAAACACCATATATTTT
.	TRBV6-5	TRBJ2-1	few	CATRERHVIGNEQFF	TGTGCCACTCGCGAAAGGCATGTTATAGGTAATGAGCAGTTCTTC
.	TRBV6-5	TRBJ2-1	few	CASRGDRSSYNEQFF	TGTGCCAGCAGGGGAGACAGGAGCTCCTACAATGAGCAGTTCTTC
TRBD2	TRBV10-3	TRBJ2-2	.	CAISETSGANTGELFF	TGTGCCATCAGTGAGACTAGCGGGGCGAACACCGGGGAGCTGTTTTTT
TRBD2	TRBV28	TRBJ2-3	few	CASSPGLAGEGSTDTQYF	TGTGCCAGCAGTCCAGGACTAGCGGGAGAGGGTAGCACAGATACGCAGTATTTT
TRBD2	TRBV10-3	TRBJ2-7	.	CAISTGTTPYEQYF	TGTGCCATCAGCACCGGGACTACCCCCTACGAGCAGTACTTC
TRBD1	TRBV6-1	TRBJ2-1	few	CASSETGIYNEQFF	TGTGCCAGCAGTGAGACAGGGATCTACAATGAGCAGTTCTTC
.	TRBV9	TRBJ2-1	.	CASSPRWGGALNEQFF	TGTGCCAGCAGCCCCCGTTGGGGTGGGGCCCTCAATGAGCAGTTCTTC
TRBD1	TRBV7-8	TRBJ1-5	.	CASSLGTGGWPQHF	TGTGCCAGCAGCTTAGGGACAGGGGGGTGGCCCCAGCATTTT
TRBD2	TRBV6-5	TRBJ2-7	.	CASSYGASGGYEQYF	TGTGCCAGCAGTTACGGCGCTAGCGGGGGCTACGAGCAGTACTTC
.	TRBV3-1	TRBJ2-5	few	CASSPYQETQYF	TGTGCCAGCAGCCCCTATCAAGAGACCCAGTACTTC
TRBD1	TRBV12-3/TRBV12-4	TRBJ1-5	.	CASSFRGTGTGLIQPQHF	TGTGCCAGCAGTTTTCGCGGCACCGGGACAGGGTTAATTCAGCCCCAGCATTTT
.	TRBV7-9	TRBJ2-7	few	CASSRDNYEQYF	TGTGCCAGCAGTAGGGACAACTACGAGCAGTACTTC
TRBD2	TRBV29-1	TRBJ2-7	.	CSARLAGADEQYF	TGCAGCGCTAGACTAGCGGGAGCGGACGAGCAGTACTTC
.	TRBV29-1	TRBJ1-2	.	CSVESPGYGYTF	TGCAGCGTTGAATCGCCAGGGTATGGCTACACCTTC
.	TRBV19	TRBJ1-1	.	CASTDSTEAFF	TGTGCCAGTACCGACAGCACTGAAGCTTTCTTT
.	TRBV5-1	TRBJ1-2	.	CASHEGGFNYGYTF	TGCGCCAGCCACGAAGGGGGATTTAACTATGGCTACACCTTC
TRBD1	TRBV15	TRBJ2-2	.	CATSILQGAGGELFF	TGTGCCACCAGCATCCTACAGGGGGCGGGCGGGGAGCTGTTTTTT
.	TRBV19	TRBJ2-3	.	CASSIGGTQYF	TGTGCCAGTAGTATAGGCGGAACGCAGTATTTT